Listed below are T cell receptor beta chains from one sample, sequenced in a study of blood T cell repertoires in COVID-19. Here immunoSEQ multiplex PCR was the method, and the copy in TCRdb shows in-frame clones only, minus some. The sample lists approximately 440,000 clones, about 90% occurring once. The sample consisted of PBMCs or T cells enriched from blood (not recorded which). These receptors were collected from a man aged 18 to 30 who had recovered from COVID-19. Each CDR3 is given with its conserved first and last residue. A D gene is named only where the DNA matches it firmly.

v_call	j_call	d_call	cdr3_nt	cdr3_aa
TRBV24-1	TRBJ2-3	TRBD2	TGTGCCACCAGCGGGAGCGCGTTTAGCGGGATAAACACAGATACGCAGTATTTT	CATSGSAFSGINTDTQYF
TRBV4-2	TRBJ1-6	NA	TGTGCCAGCAGCCAAGTTACGGCGGGGTCACCCCTCCACTTT	CASSQVTAGSPLHF
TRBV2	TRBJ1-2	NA	TGTGCCAGCACTAGAAACGATGGCTACACCTTC	CASTRNDGYTF
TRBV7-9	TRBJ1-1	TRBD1	TGTGCCAGCAGCAAAACAGGGGTCACTGAAGCTTTCTTT	CASSKTGVTEAFF
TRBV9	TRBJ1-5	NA	TGTGCCAGCAGCGTAGGCAGGGATCAGCCCCAGCATTTT	CASSVGRDQPQHF
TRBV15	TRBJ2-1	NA	TGTGCCACCAGCAGAGATAAGGGGGTAAGGGATGAGCAGTTCTTC	CATSRDKGVRDEQFF
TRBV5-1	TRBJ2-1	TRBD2	TGCGCCAGCAGCCTAATCCGGGAGGCCTACAATGAGCAGTTCTTC	CASSLIREAYNEQFF
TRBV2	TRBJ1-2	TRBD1	TGTGCCAGCAGTTCCGGGACAGGGAACTATGGCTACACCTTC	CASSSGTGNYGYTF
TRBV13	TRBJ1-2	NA	TGTGCCAGCAGCTTGGGAAACGGGGGAGGGAAGAAGAGCTACACCTTC	CASSLGNGGGKKSYTF
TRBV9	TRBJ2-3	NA	TGTGCCAGCAGCGTAGGTTTGGGGGCTAGCACAGATACGCAGTATTTT	CASSVGLGASTDTQYF
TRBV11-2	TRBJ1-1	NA	TGTGCCAGCAGCTTAGATCAGGGAATTGAAGCTTTCTTT	CASSLDQGIEAFF
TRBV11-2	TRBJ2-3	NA	TGTGCCAGCAGGAGTGGGTCTCGGGTACTCACAGATACGCAGTATTTT	CASRSGSRVLTDTQYF